These 28 T cell receptor beta chains were all obtained from the same sample, sequenced in a study of shared T cell receptors in the human thymus. Only in-frame clones appear in the TCRdb table, and some are missing; sequencing was by immunoSEQ multiplex PCR. The table includes some 640,000 clones, around 87% detected once. The same data also contributed to another study, on human thymus T cells.

Sequenced material: thymocytes. The receptors stem from a boy less than two years old with a congenital heart defect.

V usage is TRBV19 and J usage is TRBJ2-3; 9 bases are a match to TRBD1. Germline CDR1 reads LNHDA; CDR2 reads SQIVND (reference sequence). The trim removed 4 bases at V and 2 bases at J, leaving 4 bases unmatched. The CDR3 is made up of 15 amino acids. The CDR3 sequence: CASSRDRVPTDTQYF. The CDR3 DNA reads TGTGCCAGTAGTAGGGACAGGGTCCCCACAGATACGCAGTATTTT.

The rearrangement links TRBV9 to TRBJ2-2; 8 bases fit TRBD2. V was clipped by 3 bases and J by 3 bases; unmatched bases: 10. CDR3 length: 17 residues. Germline-derived CDR1 and CDR2 are SGDLS and YYNGEE. This chain's CDR3 is CASSDFSGASDTGELFF. The CDR3 DNA reads as TGTGCCAGCAGCGATTTTAGCGGGGCGTCGGACACCGGGGAGCTGTTTTTT.

This chain connects TRBV29-1 to TRBJ1-2; D may be TRBD1 (5 bases). This CDR3 is 11 amino acids long. V lost 4 bases, J lost 8 bases, and 11 bases lay in between. The germline gives CDR1 SQVTM, CDR2 ANQGSEA. The CDR3 DNA sequence: TGCAGCGTTGGACAGACCAGGGGCTACACCTTC. Translation: CSVGQTRGYTF.

The chain has TRBV6-1 and TRBJ2-1; a possible D gene is TRBD2 (7 bases). The germline CDR1 and CDR2 sequences are MNHNS and SASEGT. The CDR3 has 16 residues. V was cut by 4 bases and J by 6 bases, with 19 bases left in between. Written as DNA, the CDR3 is TGTGCCAGCAGTGCGATCTATAAAGGGGGGGGCAATGAGCAGTTCTTC. Protein: CASSAIYKGGGNEQFF.

This clone was detected only once. V usage is TRBV11-2 and J usage is TRBJ2-1, with TRBD2 matching over 7 bases. CDR1 is SGHAT and CDR2 is FQNNGV in the germline V gene. The CDR3 spans 15 residues. The V gene end was trimmed by 5 bases and the J gene end by 7 bases; junction bases not matched to a gene: 11. CDR3 protein: CASSRRVRGGNEQFF. CDR3 in DNA: TGTGCCAGCAGCCGAAGGGTGCGGGGAGGGAATGAGCAGTTCTTC.

V is TRBV5-4 and J is TRBJ2-3; D not certain. The V end was cut by 3 bases, the J end by 1 base, with 12 bases between. Looked up from germline, CDR1 is SGHNT and CDR2 is YYREEE (reference sequence). The CDR3 is made up of 15 amino acids. The CDR3 sequence is CASSSQTRRTDTQYF. In DNA, the CDR3 is TGTGCCAGCAGCTCACAGACACGGCGCACAGATACGCAGTATTTT.

The chain links TRBV6-1 to TRBJ1-1; D ambiguous. The length of the CDR3 is 14 residues. The germline V gene encodes CDR1 MNHNS and CDR2 SASEGT. V lost 2 bases and J 0 bases, leaving 7 bases between the germline ends. CDR3 sequence reads: CASSELGMNTEAFF. CDR3 bases: TGTGCCAGCAGTGAACTAGGAATGAACACTGAAGCTTTCTTT.

The chain is built from TRBV27 and TRBJ2-2; 10 nucleotides agree with TRBD1. Losses at the gene ends were 1 base for V and 4 bases for J; bases not matched to a gene: 9. This CDR3 is built from 18 residues. The V gene's germline CDR1 is MNHEY and CDR2 SMNVEV (reference sequence). CDR3 bases: TGTGCCAGCAGTTTATTTCTGAGGAGACAGGGGGCCACCGGGGAGCTGTTTTTT. Its translation: CASSLFLRRQGATGELFF.

This clone was seen once. The rearrangement uses TRBV27 and TRBJ2-1; 13 bases are shared with TRBD2. This CDR3 contains 14 residues. V lost 8 bases and J lost 8; bases outside the gene matches: 6. CDR1 is MNHEY and CDR2 is SMNVEV in the germline V gene (reference sequence). The CDR3 DNA reads as TGTGCCAGCCAAGGACTAGCGGGAGTTTATGAGCAGTTCTTC. This sequence encodes CASQGLAGVYEQFF.

The V call is TRBV27, the J call TRBJ2-7; tentatively, D is TRBD2 (7 bases). Germline V lookup: CDR1 MNHEY, CDR2 SMNVEV (reference sequence). V was shortened by 4 bases and J by 3 bases, with 13 bases between the two germline ends. The CDR3 spans 14 residues. CDR3 amino acids: CASSYRGALYEQYF. CDR3 DNA: TGTGCCAGCAGTTATCGGGGGGCTCTCTACGAGCAGTACTTC.

Only a few counts were recorded for this clone. This chain joins TRBV4-1 and TRBJ1-6, with 9 bases identical to TRBD1. V trimming: 3 bases; J trimming: 9 bases; junction bases outside the gene matches: 3. Germline V lookup: CDR1 MGHRA, CDR2 YSYEKL. CDR3 size: 14 residues. The CDR3 reads CASSHGDRASPLHF. The CDR3 coding sequence is TGCGCCAGCAGCCACGGGGACAGGGCTTCACCCCTCCACTTT.

The chain combines TRBV19 with TRBJ1-1, with a possible D match to TRBD1 (6 bases). Deletions cut 7 bases from V and 1 base from J, with 7 bases between. Germline loops: CDR1 LNHDA, CDR2 SQIVND (reference sequence). The CDR3 runs 12 residues. CDR3 in DNA: TGTGCCAGTAAGACAGGGAACACTGAAGCTTTCTTT. As protein: CASKTGNTEAFF.

The chain recombines TRBV11-2 with TRBJ2-7, with D possibly TRBD2 on 6 matching bases. The CDR3 runs 17 residues. CDR1 is SGHAT and CDR2 is FQNNGV in the germline V gene. The V end lost 1 base, the J end lost 4 bases, and 20 bases lay between the germline ends. The CDR3 reads CASSLGPSPRRGYEQYF. As DNA, the CDR3 is TGTGCCAGCAGCTTAGGTCCCAGCCCTCGGCGGGGATACGAGCAGTACTTC.

This clone was found a few times. The chain recombines TRBV19 with TRBJ1-4, with 8 bases identical to TRBD1. The CDR3 is 16 residues long. V was pared by 5 bases and J by 7 bases, with 12 bases of the junction left unmatched. Germline V gives CDR1 LNHDA, CDR2 SQIVND (reference sequence). CDR3 loop: CASSDNKDREGEKLFF. The CDR3 DNA reads TGTGCCAGTAGTGATAATAAGGACAGGGAGGGTGAAAAACTGTTTTTT.

The V and J genes are TRBV4-1 and TRBJ2-1, with a weak D call TRBD2 (5 bases). Trimming removed 1 base at V and 8 bases at J, with 12 bases between. CDR3 size: 14 residues. The germline V gene encodes CDR1 MGHRA and CDR2 YSYEKL. The CDR3 reads CASSQVRATDEQFF. DNA for the CDR3: TGCGCCAGCAGCCAAGTGCGGGCTACAGATGAGCAGTTCTTC.

V usage is TRBV9 and J usage is TRBJ1-6; a weak D match, TRBD1 (6 bases). CDR1 and CDR2 (germline): SGDLS, YYNGEE. This CDR3 spans 18 amino acids. Trimming left V 0 bases short and J 8 bases short, with 21 bases between. CDR3 sequence (DNA): TGTGCCAGCAGCGTAGAGGAAACGGCCGGGACACGGGATTCACCCCTCCACTTT. Protein sequence: CASSVEETAGTRDSPLHF.

The chain links TRBV5-4 to TRBJ2-7; TRBD1 is a possible D gene (6 bases). V lost 4 bases, J lost 2 bases, and 19 bases lay in between. Germline assignment: CDR1 SGHNT and CDR2 YYREEE (reference sequence). The CDR3 is made up of 16 amino acids. The chain's CDR3 is CASSPQGQGTAYEQYF. CDR3 nucleotide sequence: TGTGCCAGCAGCCCTCAGGGCCAGGGGACCGCCTACGAGCAGTACTTC.

The J gene is TRBJ2-7, the V gene TRBV4-3; D gene ambiguous. V lost 0 bases, J lost 0 bases, and 9 bases lay in between. Looked up from germline, CDR1 is LGHNA and CDR2 is YSLEER. The CDR3 is made up of 15 amino acids. The CDR3 bases are TGCGCCAGCAGCCAAGATCTTGAGAGCTCCTACGAGCAGTACTTC. It translates to CASSQDLESSYEQYF.

V gene TRBV11-2 combines with J gene TRBJ1-1; D might be TRBD1 (6 bases). V was pared by 4 bases and J by 0 bases, with 15 bases between. This CDR3 region has 16 residues. CDR1 and CDR2 (germline): SGHAT, FQNNGV. Written as DNA, the CDR3 is TGTGCCAGCAGCTCCCGACAGGATTCGATGAACACTGAAGCTTTCTTT. Its translation: CASSSRQDSMNTEAFF.

This chain connects TRBV29-1 to TRBJ2-7; 8 positions agree with TRBD2. J lost 1 base, V lost 0 bases, and 5 bases had no gene match. CDR3 length: 15 residues. Germline V gene data show CDR1 as SQVTM and CDR2 as ANQGSEA. The CDR3 sequence is CSVEDGVAGSYEQYF. CDR3 coding DNA: TGCAGCGTTGAAGATGGGGTAGCGGGATCCTACGAGCAGTACTTC.

The CDR3 here is CASSLDRTGPSQPQHF. Written as DNA, the CDR3 is TGTGCCAGCAGCTTGGATAGGACAGGCCCTTCCCAGCCCCAGCATTTT. This sequence joins TRBV5-8 and TRBJ1-5; 7 bases are shared with TRBD1. Trimming took 0 bases from V and 7 from J; bases not matched to a gene: 10. Per germline, CDR1 SGHTS and CDR2 YDEGEE. This CDR3 spans 16 amino acids.

This sequence joins TRBV4-1 and TRBJ1-3; maybe TRBD1 (6 bases). This CDR3 is built from 18 residues. Per the germline V gene, CDR1 is MGHRA and CDR2 is YSYEKL. V was clipped by 2 bases and J by 0 bases, with 17 bases between them. In DNA form, the CDR3 reads TGCGCCAGCAGCCAAAACGGGGGGGGGCTCATCTCTGGAAACACCATATATTTT. This translates into CASSQNGGGLISGNTIYF.

The chain is built from TRBV13 and TRBJ2-1, with D uncertain. Trimming removed 7 bases from V and 6 bases from J, with 13 bases in between. CDR1 is PRHDT, CDR2 FYEKMQ, per germline (reference sequence). There are 13 residues in the CDR3. For the CDR3, the DNA is TGTGCCAGCAACGGTTTTCTCGGCAATGAGCAGTTCTTC. It encodes CASNGFLGNEQFF.

The rearrangement links TRBV20-1 to TRBJ2-7, with 8 bases identical to TRBD1. Trimming removed 4 bases from V and 5 bases from J; junction bases left unmatched: 1. This CDR3 comprises 11 residues. Germline V gives CDR1 DFQATT, CDR2 SNEGSKA (reference sequence). The CDR3 nucleotides are TGCAGTGCTACAGGGGGCCACGAGCAGTACTTC. Translating gives CSATGGHEQYF.

This chain connects TRBV7-8 to TRBJ2-5; 10 bases align to TRBD1. The CDR3 extends over 16 amino acids. The V segment lost 1 base and the J segment 5 bases; nucleotides outside the gene matches: 7. In germline, CDR1 is SGHVS, CDR2 FQNEAQ. The CDR3 region has the DNA TGTGCCAGCAGCTTAGGGAAAGGACAGGGGGACGAGACCCAGTACTTC. The encoded protein is CASSLGKGQGDETQYF.

The chain combines TRBV6-5 with TRBJ2-3, with TRBD2 matching over 10 bases. Germline CDR1 reads MNHEY; CDR2 reads SVGAGI. J lost 3 bases, V lost 9 bases, and 6 bases had no gene match. This CDR3 is 14 amino acids long. DNA of the CDR3: TGTGCCAGTACGTCTAGCGGGAGTACAGATACGCAGTATTTT. Translating gives CASTSSGSTDTQYF.

The chain employs TRBV4-3 and TRBJ2-2, with 7 bases identical to TRBD2. Germline values: CDR1 LGHNA, CDR2 YSLEER. CDR3 length: 16 amino acids. Trimming removed 0 bases from V and 4 bases from J; junction bases left unmatched: 5. The CDR3 region is CASSQDRREGTGELFF. CDR3 nucleotides: TGCGCCAGCAGCCAAGATAGGAGGGAGGGCACCGGGGAGCTGTTTTTT.

The rearrangement uses TRBV12-5 and TRBJ2-7; the D gene is possibly TRBD2 (5 bases). The CDR3 totals 14 residues. Per the germline V gene, CDR1 is LGHNT and CDR2 is FRNRAP. Trimming took 5 bases from V and 0 from J, leaving 11 bases between them. The CDR3 reads CASGRLLDSYEQYF. The DNA for the CDR3 is TGTGCTAGTGGTCGACTACTAGACTCCTACGAGCAGTACTTC.